This T cell receptor beta chain comes out of a study of coeliac disease. The protocol was immunoSEQ multiplex PCR, while the TCRdb copy is restricted to in-frame clones and leaves out a portion. This repertoire shows around 6,700 clones, approximately 72% found once; its top ten account for 6.7%. V was clipped by 4 bases and J by 2 bases; unmatched bases: 7. This CDR3 is built from 16 residues. The germline V gene encodes CDR1 MNHNY and CDR2 SVGAGI (reference sequence). The V call is TRBV6-6, the J call TRBJ1-3, with TRBD1 matching over 8 bases. This clonotype originated in a man over 45 with active celiac disease. The sequenced sample consisted of lamina propria lymphocytes from the gut. The CDR3 protein is CASSSDRARTGNTIYF. Written as DNA, the CDR3 is TGTGCCAGCAGTTCGGACAGGGCGAGGACTGGAAACACCATATATTTT.